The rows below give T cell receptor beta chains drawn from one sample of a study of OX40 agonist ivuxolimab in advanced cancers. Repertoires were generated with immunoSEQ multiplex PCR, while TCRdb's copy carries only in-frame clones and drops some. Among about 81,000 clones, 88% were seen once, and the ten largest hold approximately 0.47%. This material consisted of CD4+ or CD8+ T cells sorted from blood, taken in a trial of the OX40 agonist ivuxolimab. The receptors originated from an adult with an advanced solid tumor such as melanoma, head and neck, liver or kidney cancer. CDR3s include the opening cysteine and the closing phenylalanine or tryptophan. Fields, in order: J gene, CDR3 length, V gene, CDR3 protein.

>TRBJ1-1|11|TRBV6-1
CASTRDGEAFF
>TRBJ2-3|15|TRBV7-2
CASSLVAKSTDTQYF
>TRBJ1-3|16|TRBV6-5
CASSYRGPRKGNTIYF
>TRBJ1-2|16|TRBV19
CASSISRQDGAYGYTF
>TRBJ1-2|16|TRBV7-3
CASSPAGTSTHYGYTF
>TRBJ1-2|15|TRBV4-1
CASSQDENSNYGYTF
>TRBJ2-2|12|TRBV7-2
CASSPHTGELFF
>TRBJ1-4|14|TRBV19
CATLAGQRNEKLFF
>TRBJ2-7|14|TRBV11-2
CASSLSTGTYEQYF
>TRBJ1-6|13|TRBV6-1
CASTQGNNSPLHF
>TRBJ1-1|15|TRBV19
CASSFQGTQNTEAFF
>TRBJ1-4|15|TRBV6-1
CAASQQPATNEKLFF
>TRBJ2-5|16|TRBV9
CASSVLTSGGAETQYF
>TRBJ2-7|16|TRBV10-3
CAISEGTGADSYEQYF
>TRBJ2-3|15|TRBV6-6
CASSYSVGNTDTQYF
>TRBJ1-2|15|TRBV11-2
CASSLGNAPDYGYTF
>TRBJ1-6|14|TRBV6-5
CASSYGTENSPLHF
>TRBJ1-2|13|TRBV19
CASTPRGADGYTF
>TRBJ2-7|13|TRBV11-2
CASSPDRGIEQYF
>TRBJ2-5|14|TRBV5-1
CASSLAGQEETQYF
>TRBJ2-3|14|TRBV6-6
CATREAGVVDTQYF
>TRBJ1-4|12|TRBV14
CASSQGDEKLFF
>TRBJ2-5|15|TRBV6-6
CASSPSLGQRETQYF
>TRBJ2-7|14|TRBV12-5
CASGPRTGTGEQYF
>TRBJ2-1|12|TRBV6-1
CASNLVENEQFF
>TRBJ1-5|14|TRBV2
CASRYRAGDQPQHF
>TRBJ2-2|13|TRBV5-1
CASSLYKTGELFF
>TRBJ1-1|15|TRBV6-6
CASSYPDGRNTEAFF
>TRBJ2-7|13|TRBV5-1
CASSLEAGGEQYF
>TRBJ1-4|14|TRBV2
CASSEGTGGEKLFF
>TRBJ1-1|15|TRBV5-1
CASSPRTGGNTEAFF
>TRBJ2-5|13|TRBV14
CASSPLGKETQYF
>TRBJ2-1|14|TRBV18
CASSPSRNNNEQFF
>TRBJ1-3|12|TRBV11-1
CASSSPGNTIYF
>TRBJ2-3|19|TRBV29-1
CSVLIRGLGGGQVSDTQYF
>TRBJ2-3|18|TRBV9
CASSVQAATRASTDTQYF
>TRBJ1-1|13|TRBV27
CASRDRKNTEAFF
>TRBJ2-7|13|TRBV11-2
CASSLDPTGEQYF
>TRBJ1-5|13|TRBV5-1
CASSLDRDQPQHF
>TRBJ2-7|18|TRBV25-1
CASSESILGTPSSYEQYF
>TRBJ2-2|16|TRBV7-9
CASSIRQTANTGELFF
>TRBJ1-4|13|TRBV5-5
CASRVDLNEKLFF
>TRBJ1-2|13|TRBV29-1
CSVDGGAGYGYTF
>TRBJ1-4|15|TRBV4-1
CASSFRLQGAEKLFF
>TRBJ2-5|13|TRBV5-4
CASGVYSEETQYF
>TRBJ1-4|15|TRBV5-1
CASSNGEGAGEKLFF
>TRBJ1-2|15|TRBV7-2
CASSLNGGPNYGYTF
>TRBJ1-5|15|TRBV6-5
CATNSGESGNQPQHF